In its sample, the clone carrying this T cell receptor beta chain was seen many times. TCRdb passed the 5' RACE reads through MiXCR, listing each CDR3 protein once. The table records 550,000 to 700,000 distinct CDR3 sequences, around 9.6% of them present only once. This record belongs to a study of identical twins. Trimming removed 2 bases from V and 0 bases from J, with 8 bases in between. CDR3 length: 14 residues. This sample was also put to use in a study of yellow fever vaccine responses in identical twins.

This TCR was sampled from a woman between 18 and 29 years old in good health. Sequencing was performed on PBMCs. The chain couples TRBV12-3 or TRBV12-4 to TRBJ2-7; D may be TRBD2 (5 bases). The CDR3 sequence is CASSLRGISYEQYF. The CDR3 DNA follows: TGTGCCAGCAGTTTACGAGGGATCTCCTACGAGCAGTACTTC.